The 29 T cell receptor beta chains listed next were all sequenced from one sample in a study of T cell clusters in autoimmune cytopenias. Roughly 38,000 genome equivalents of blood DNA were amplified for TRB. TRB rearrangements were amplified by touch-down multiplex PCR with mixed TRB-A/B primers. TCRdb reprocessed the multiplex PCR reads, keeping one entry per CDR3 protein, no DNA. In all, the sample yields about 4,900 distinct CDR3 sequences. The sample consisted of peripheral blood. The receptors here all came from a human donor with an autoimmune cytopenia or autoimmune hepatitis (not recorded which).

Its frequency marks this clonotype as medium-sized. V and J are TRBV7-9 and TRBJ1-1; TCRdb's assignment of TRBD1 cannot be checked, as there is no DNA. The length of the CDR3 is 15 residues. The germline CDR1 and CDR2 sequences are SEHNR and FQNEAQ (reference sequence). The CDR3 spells CASSSPDNMNTEAFF.

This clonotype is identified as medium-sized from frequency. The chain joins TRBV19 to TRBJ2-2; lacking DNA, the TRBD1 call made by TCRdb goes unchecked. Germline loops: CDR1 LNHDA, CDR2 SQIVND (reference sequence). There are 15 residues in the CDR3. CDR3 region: CASSIVGGNTGELFF.

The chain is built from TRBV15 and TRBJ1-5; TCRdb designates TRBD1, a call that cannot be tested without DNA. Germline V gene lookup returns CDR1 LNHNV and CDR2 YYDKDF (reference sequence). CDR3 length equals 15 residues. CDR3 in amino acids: CATSRDTGANQPQHF.

The CDR3 is CASSNPRGRLDGYTF. The chain links TRBV7-9 to TRBJ1-2; without DNA, the TCRdb call of TRBD1 cannot be checked. The CDR3 has 15 amino acids. Germline CDR1 SEHNR, CDR2 FQNEAQ (reference sequence).

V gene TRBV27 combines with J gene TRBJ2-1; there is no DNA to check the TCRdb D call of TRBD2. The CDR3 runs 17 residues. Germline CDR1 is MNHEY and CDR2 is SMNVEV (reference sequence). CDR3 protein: CASRLTSGLAGRNEQFF.

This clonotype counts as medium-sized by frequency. The CDR3 sequence: CASSLAPAQAPNRYNEQFF. This chain uses TRBV11-2 with TRBJ2-1; the D gene TCRdb calls, TRBD1, cannot be checked with no DNA. Germline V lookup: CDR1 SGHAT, CDR2 FQNNGV. The CDR3 covers 19 residues.

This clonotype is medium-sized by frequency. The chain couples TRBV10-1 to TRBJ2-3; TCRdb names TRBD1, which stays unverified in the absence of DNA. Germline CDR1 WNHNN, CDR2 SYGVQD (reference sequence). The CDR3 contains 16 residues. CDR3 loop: CASSPNRQGVTNTQYF.

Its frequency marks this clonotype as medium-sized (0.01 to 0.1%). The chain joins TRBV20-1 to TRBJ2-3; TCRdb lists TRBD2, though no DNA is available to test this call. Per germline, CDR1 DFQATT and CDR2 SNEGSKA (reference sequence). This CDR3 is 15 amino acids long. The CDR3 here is CSARVFGGSTDTQYF.

The CDR3 spells CAIKGSGRITGELFF. J is TRBJ2-2 and V is TRBV10-3; as DNA is missing, the TRBD2 call by TCRdb cannot be tested. The germline V gene encodes CDR1 ENHRY and CDR2 SYGVKD. The CDR3 spans 15 residues.

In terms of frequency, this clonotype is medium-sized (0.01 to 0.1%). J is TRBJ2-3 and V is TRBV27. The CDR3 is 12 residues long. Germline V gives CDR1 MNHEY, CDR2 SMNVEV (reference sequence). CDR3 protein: CASSLAGFTQYF.

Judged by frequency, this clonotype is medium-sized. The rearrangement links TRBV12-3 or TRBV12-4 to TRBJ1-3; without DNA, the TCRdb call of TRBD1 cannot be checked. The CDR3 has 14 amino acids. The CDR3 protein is CASSPAGQGNTIYF.

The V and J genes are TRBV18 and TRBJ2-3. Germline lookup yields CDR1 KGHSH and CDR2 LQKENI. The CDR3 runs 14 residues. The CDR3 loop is CASSFVGSTDTQYF.

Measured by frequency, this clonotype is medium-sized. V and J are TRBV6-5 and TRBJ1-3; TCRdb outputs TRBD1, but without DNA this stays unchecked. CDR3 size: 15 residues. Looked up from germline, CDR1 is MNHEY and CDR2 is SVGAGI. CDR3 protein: CASSFLQGNGNTIYF.

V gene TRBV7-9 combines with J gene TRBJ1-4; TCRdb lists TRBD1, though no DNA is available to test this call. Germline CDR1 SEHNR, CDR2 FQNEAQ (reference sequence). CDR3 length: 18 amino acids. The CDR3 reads CASSSSDRALMANEKLFF.

The CDR3 is CSARVRQSYGYTF. The J gene is TRBJ1-2, the V gene TRBV20-1. The CDR3 has 13 amino acids. The germline CDR1 and CDR2 sequences are DFQATT and SNEGSKA (reference sequence).

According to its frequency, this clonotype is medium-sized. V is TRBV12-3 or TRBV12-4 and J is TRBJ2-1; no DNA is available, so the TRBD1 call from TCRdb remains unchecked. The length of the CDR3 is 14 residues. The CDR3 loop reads CASSLGGRDNEQFF.

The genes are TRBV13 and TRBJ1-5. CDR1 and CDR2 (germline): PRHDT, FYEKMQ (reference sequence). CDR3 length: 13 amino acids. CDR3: CARSLALGQPKHF. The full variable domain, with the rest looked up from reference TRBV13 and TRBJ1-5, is AAGVIQSPRHLIKEKRETATLKCYPIPRHDTVYWYQQGPGQDPQFLISFYEKMQSDKGSIPDRFSAQQFSDYHSELNMSSLELGDSALYFCARSLALGQPKHFGDGTRLSIL.

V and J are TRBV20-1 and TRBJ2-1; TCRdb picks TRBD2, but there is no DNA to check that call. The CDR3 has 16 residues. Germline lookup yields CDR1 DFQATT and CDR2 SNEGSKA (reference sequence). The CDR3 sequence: CSAPRSLAGLRDEQFF.

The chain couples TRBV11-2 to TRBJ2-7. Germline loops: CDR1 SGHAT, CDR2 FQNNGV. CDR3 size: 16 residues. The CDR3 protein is CASSLVGSLGRYEQYF.

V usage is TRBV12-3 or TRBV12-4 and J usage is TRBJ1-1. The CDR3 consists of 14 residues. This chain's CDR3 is CASTLRIGNTEAFF.

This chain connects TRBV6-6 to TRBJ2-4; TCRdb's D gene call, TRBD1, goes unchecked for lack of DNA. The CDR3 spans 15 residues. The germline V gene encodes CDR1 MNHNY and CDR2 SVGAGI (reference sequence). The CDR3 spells CASIQGVLAKNIQYF.

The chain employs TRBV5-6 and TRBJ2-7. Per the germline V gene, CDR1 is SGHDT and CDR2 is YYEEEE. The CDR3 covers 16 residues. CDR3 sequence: CASSSDRQGFFYEQYF.

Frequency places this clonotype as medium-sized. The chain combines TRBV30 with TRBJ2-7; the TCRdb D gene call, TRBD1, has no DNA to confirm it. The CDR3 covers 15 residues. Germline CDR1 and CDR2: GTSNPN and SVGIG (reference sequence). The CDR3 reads CAWTDRGQVSNEQYF.

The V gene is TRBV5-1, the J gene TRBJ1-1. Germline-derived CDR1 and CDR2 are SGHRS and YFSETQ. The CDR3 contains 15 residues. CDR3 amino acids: CASSLDRLKNTEAFF.

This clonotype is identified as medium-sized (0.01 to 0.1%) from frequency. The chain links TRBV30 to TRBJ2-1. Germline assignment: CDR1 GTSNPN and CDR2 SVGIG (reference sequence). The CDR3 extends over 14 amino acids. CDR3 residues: CAWSLRSSYNEQFF.

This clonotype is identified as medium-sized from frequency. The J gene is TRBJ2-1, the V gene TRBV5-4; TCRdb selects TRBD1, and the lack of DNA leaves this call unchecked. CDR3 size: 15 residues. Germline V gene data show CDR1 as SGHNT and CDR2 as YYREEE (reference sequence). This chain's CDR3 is CASSLGRGQRDEQFF. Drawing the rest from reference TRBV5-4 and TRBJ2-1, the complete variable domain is ETGVTQSPTHLIKTRGQQVTLRCSSQSGHNTVSWYQQALGQGPQFIFQYYREEENGRGNFPPRFSGLQFPNYSSELNVNALELDDSALYLCASSLGRGQRDEQFFGPGTRLTVL.

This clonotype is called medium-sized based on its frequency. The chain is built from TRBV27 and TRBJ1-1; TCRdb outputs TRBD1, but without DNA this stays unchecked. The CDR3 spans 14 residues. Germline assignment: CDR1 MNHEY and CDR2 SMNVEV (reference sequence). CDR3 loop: CASSPPSRNTEAFF.

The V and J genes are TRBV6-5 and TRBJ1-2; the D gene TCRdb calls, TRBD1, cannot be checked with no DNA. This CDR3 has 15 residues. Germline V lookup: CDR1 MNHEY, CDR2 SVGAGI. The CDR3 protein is CASSLPGRGEYGYTF.

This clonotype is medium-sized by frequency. CDR3 amino acids: CASSIGVGSSYEQYF. The chain employs TRBV19 and TRBJ2-7. Germline-derived CDR1 and CDR2 are LNHDA and SQIVND (reference sequence). The CDR3 sequence is 15 residues long.